This T cell receptor (beta chain) was obtained from a study of T cells in localized non-small cell lung cancer. Profiling relied on immunoSEQ multiplex PCR, and the TCRdb table lists in-frame clones only, not all of them. Among under 2,000 clones listed, over 20% were seen once. Germline V CDR1 and CDR2: MNHGY, SAAAGT. The CDR3 is made up of 13 amino acids. Trimming cost V 8 bases and J 6 bases, with 15 bases left between them. Relative to its sample, this clone is medium-sized. Sequenced here: lung tumor tissue, sampled before any cancer treatment. J is TRBJ2-3 and V is TRBV6-8; D tentatively fits TRBD1 or TRBD2 (6 bases each). This sequence was found in a female donor at least 60 years old with stage II squamous cell lung carcinoma. CDR3 sequence: CASSQPGADTQYF. In DNA, the CDR3 is TGTGCCAGCTCCCAGCCGGGGGCCGATACGCAGTATTTT.